A selection of T cell receptor beta chains follows, all from one sample in a study of monozygotic twins with inflammatory bowel disease. From its re-call of the 5' RACE reads, TCRdb lists each CDR3 protein once, without DNA. The table lists about 420,000 distinct CDR3 sequences, with 2% to 3% in the top ten. What was sequenced was blood. The source is a human donor with ulcerative colitis or Crohn's disease, or a healthy co-twin of an affected twin (not recorded which). The CDR3 runs from the conserved cysteine through the conserved F or W.

v_call	j_call	cdr3_aa
TRBV5-1	TRBJ2-7	CASSLAWESYEQYF
TRBV20-1	TRBJ2-4	CSAGPAGNIQYF
TRBV5-1	TRBJ2-5	CASRRQEQETQYF
TRBV11-2	TRBJ2-5	CASSLEGTPTQKTQYF
TRBV7-9	TRBJ1-1	CASSPGHEGTEAFF
TRBV20-1	TRBJ1-2	CSAARGGDYGYTF
TRBV30	TRBJ2-5	CAWSVRGWYQETQYF
TRBV5-1	TRBJ1-1	CASSSDFTSVAFF
TRBV30	TRBJ2-1	CAWRQVDVQFF
TRBV2	TRBJ1-1	CASSGSAYTEAFF
TRBV12-3/TRBV12-4	TRBJ1-3	CASSQTVFAGNTIYF
TRBV11-2	TRBJ1-1	CASSPYTVAFF
TRBV28	TRBJ2-1	CASSSGTSFTEQFF
TRBV7-2	TRBJ2-1	CASSSGGAGRNEQFF
TRBV27	TRBJ2-2	CASSRHTGELFF
TRBV27	TRBJ2-5	CASSLSAVGVETQYF
TRBV6-5	TRBJ2-1	CASSYAPSGDSEQFF